The source of this T cell receptor (beta chain) is a study of OX40 agonist ivuxolimab in advanced cancers. Study-level background: At approximately 83% male, the cohort had a mean age of around 56 years, ranging from roughly 20 to 79. Around 40% of patients had received prior checkpoint inhibitor therapy.

Sequenced by immunoSEQ multiplex PCR; TCRdb stores in-frame clones only, minus some. The repertoire holds about 94,000 clones, about 92% seen once, with more than 3% in the top ten. Trimming took 4 bases from V and 7 from J; bases not matched to a gene: 16. Germline-derived CDR1 and CDR2 are LNHNV and YYDKDF (reference sequence). CDR3 length: 18 amino acids. This clone was seen a handful of times. The antigen is unknown. Overall study results and limits: Some nonresponders additionally presented with little normalized T-cell clonal expansion. Averaging showed that CD8+ T cells had more expanded clones than CD4+ did.

This receptor was identified in an adult with an advanced solid tumor such as melanoma, head and neck, liver or kidney cancer. The chain couples TRBV15 to TRBJ1-6, with 7 nucleotides matching TRBD1. The specimen comprised CD4+ or CD8+ T cells sorted from blood, sampled in a trial of the OX40 agonist ivuxolimab. CDR3 nucleotide sequence: TGTGCCACCAGCACCCTAGGGGGCGCGGTCGGTAGAAATTCACCCCTCCACTTT. Its protein product is CATSTLGGAVGRNSPLHF. The full variable domain, in which reference TRBV15 and TRBJ1-6 provide the parts outside the CDR3, is DAMVIQNPRYQVTQFGKPVTLSCSQTLNHNVMYWYQQKSSQAPKLLFHYYDKDFNNEADTPDNFQSRRPNTSFCFLDIRSPGLGDTAMYLCATSTLGGAVGRNSPLHFGNGTRLTVT.